The next 22 T cell receptor beta chains were all read from a single sample in a study of post-analysis software for immune sequencing data. Study observations and caveats: About five TRBV segments occurring more often in patients than controls included TRBV5-6, TRBV5-1 and TRBV20-1.

TCR beta libraries were prepared from cDNA with unique molecular identifiers. TCRdb recomputed calls from the PCR reads with MiXCR, one row per CDR3 protein. The table shows more than 450,000 distinct CDR3 sequences, with 34% occurring only once. The antigens these receptors bind are not known. Specimen: blood. The receptor set was obtained from a girl between 2 and 17 years old with multiple sclerosis.

J is TRBJ2-7 and V is TRBV10-2; tentative D call: TRBD2 (6 bases). CDR1 WSHSY and CDR2 SAAADI come from the germline V gene. V was cut by 4 bases and J by 2 bases, with 9 bases left in between. This CDR3 spans 13 amino acids. The CDR3 is CASSGREAYEQYF. In DNA form, the CDR3 reads TGCGCCAGCAGTGGCAGGGAGGCCTACGAGCAGTACTTC.

The chain couples TRBV12-5 to TRBJ1-2; TRBD1 agrees at 7 bases. Germline CDR1 LGHNT, CDR2 FRNRAP. This CDR3 is 15 amino acids long. V lost 2 bases and J lost 5; bases outside the gene matches: 8. In nucleotides, the CDR3 is TGTGCTAGTGGTTTGCACTCAGGGGGTCGGTATGGCTACACCTTC. It encodes CASGLHSGGRYGYTF.

For the CDR3, the DNA is TGTGCCAGCAGCCCAGCCCCTCCCGGAGAGCAGTACTTC. Its protein product is CASSPAPPGEQYF. The gene calls are TRBV3-1 and TRBJ2-7, with unresolved D. The V end lost 4 bases, the J end lost 7 bases, and 14 bases lay between the germline ends. Germline-derived CDR1 and CDR2 are LGHDT and YNNKEL (reference sequence). The CDR3 is 13 amino acids.

This rearrangement joins TRBV6-5 to TRBJ2-3; TRBD1 matches 7 bases. V lost 8 bases and J lost 4; bases outside the gene matches: 12. CDR3 size: 15 residues. CDR1 and CDR2 from the germline V gene are MNHEY and SVGAGI. The CDR3 DNA reads as TGTGCCAGCGCATTCTCCCCGACAGGGCCAGATACGCAGTATTTT. Residues: CASAFSPTGPDTQYF.

This rearrangement joins TRBV18 to TRBJ2-7; the D is unclear. Germline CDR1 reads KGHSH; CDR2 reads LQKENI. With 3 bases removed from V and 0 bases from J, the gap between germline ends came to 9 bases. The CDR3 sequence is 14 residues long. CDR3 in amino acids: CASSPRPSSYEQYF. The CDR3 bases are TGTGCCAGCTCACCTCGCCCAAGCTCCTACGAGCAGTACTTC.

The rearrangement uses TRBV5-1 and TRBJ1-1; no reliable D call. V was shortened by 4 bases and J by 3 bases, with 13 bases between the two germline ends. CDR1 and CDR2 (germline): SGHRS, YFSETQ. The CDR3 extends over 14 amino acids. The CDR3, as DNA: TGCGCCAGCAGCACAAGGGTGGGAGACACTGAAGCTTTCTTT. Translation gives CASSTRVGDTEAFF.

V and J are TRBV10-3 and TRBJ2-5; D may be TRBD2 (7 bases). The closer fit of TRBJ2-7 to the DNA end suggests the J call may be wrong. CDR3 length equals 13 residues. The germline V gene encodes CDR1 ENHRY and CDR2 SYGVKD. CDR3 in DNA: TGTGCCATCAGCGGACGGGGGGCTGGCGAGCAGTACTTC. Protein sequence: CAISGRGAGEQYF.

This clonotype has just a few counts. The V gene is TRBV5-1, the J gene TRBJ2-3; D uncertain. The ends were cut back, 2 bases at V and 10 bases at J, with 14 bases in the middle. This CDR3 is 13 amino acids long. In germline, CDR1 is SGHRS, CDR2 YFSETQ. DNA for the CDR3: TGCGCCAGCAGCTTATCTTTCGATACGGCGCAGTATTTT. Protein sequence: CASSLSFDTAQYF.

This clonotype has only a few counts. This rearrangement joins TRBV20-1 to TRBJ2-4, with no clear D. The V end was cut by 4 bases, the J end by 0 bases, with 10 bases between. The CDR3 is 14 amino acids. Germline lookup yields CDR1 DFQATT and CDR2 SNEGSKA (reference sequence). CDR3 bases: TGCAGTGCTACCCCGACACTAGCCAAAAACATTCAGTACTTC. This translates into CSATPTLAKNIQYF.

The chain joins TRBV2 to TRBJ2-7; no reliable D call. Germline V gene lookup returns CDR1 SNHLY and CDR2 FYNNEI. Trimming left V 8 bases short and J 2 bases short, with 10 bases between. The CDR3 is made up of 12 amino acids. The CDR3 is CASCRMPYEQYF. The CDR3 DNA reads TGTGCCAGCTGTCGGATGCCCTACGAGCAGTACTTC.

The genes are TRBV24-1 and TRBJ2-5; D may correspond to TRBD1 or TRBD2 (5 bases each). V lost 0 bases and J lost 0, with 16 bases in between. Per the germline V gene, CDR1 is KGHDR and CDR2 is SFDVKD. The CDR3 sequence is 18 residues long. The DNA for the CDR3 is TGTGCCACCAGTGATTTGGCACGGGACGCCCCGTACCAAGAGACCCAGTACTTC. It codes for CATSDLARDAPYQETQYF.

The chain is built from TRBV3-1 and TRBJ2-5; D is ambiguous. Germline V gives CDR1 LGHDT, CDR2 YNNKEL (reference sequence). Trimming stripped 0 bases from V and 0 bases from J, with 11 bases between. The CDR3 contains 16 residues. The CDR3 here is CASSQDRWGNQETQYF. Written as DNA, the CDR3 is TGTGCCAGCAGCCAAGATAGATGGGGAAACCAAGAGACCCAGTACTTC.

The table lists this clonotype with a few counts. CDR3 protein: CASSLGGGPHGYTF. Written as DNA, the CDR3 is TGTGCCAGCAGCCTTGGAGGGGGACCCCATGGCTACACCTTC. This chain joins TRBV3-1 and TRBJ1-2, with a possible D match to TRBD1 (6 bases). Germline CDR1 and CDR2: LGHDT and YNNKEL (reference sequence). The CDR3 covers 14 residues. Trimming cost V 4 bases and J 6 bases, with 15 bases left between them.

V is TRBV19 and J is TRBJ1-4, with unresolved D. This CDR3 has 12 residues. Trimming removed 5 bases at V and 8 bases at J, with 9 bases between. CDR1 is LNHDA, CDR2 SQIVND, per germline (reference sequence). The CDR3 loop is CASSGLEEKLFF. The CDR3 nucleotides are TGTGCCAGTAGTGGCTTGGAAGAAAAACTGTTTTTT.

The chain carries TRBV12-3 or TRBV12-4 and TRBJ2-3; either TRBD1 or TRBD2 may supply D (5 bases each). The CDR3 is made up of 14 amino acids. V dropped 6 bases and J dropped 4 bases, with 14 bases sitting between them. The CDR3 spells CASSPTGTPDTQYF. As DNA, the CDR3 is TGTGCCAGCAGCCCAACCGGGACCCCAGATACGCAGTATTTT.

This clonotype showed up just a few times. The V gene is TRBV20-1, the J gene TRBJ2-5; TRBD1 aligns across 10 bases. This CDR3 is 17 amino acids long. V dropped 1 base and J dropped 0; count of bases not matched to a gene: 8. Germline CDR1 is DFQATT and CDR2 is SNEGSKA (reference sequence). The CDR3 loop reads CSARGAPGQGNQETQYF. DNA of the CDR3: TGCAGTGCTAGAGGTGCCCCGGGACAGGGGAACCAAGAGACCCAGTACTTC.

This clonotype came up a few times. The chain carries TRBV9 and TRBJ1-2; no reliable D call. The V end was cut by 9 bases, the J end by 4 bases, with 16 bases between. Germline values: CDR1 SGDLS, CDR2 YYNGEE. CDR3 length equals 13 residues. The chain's CDR3 is CATARDLVYGYTF. Written as DNA, the CDR3 is TGTGCCACAGCACGGGATCTCGTCTATGGCTACACCTTC.

This clonotype was observed at least ten times. This rearrangement joins TRBV2 to TRBJ2-7; D call uncertain. Trimming removed 3 bases from V and 6 bases from J, with 18 bases in between. This CDR3 has 15 residues. The germline V gene has CDR1 SNHLY and CDR2 FYNNEI. The CDR3 DNA reads as TGTGCCAGCAGTGATTGGGCGGAGAACCTTTCCGAGCAGTACTTC. Amino acids: CASSDWAENLSEQYF.

V and J are TRBV6-5 and TRBJ1-5, with D uncertain. The CDR3 is 15 residues long. V was trimmed by 5 bases and J by 2 bases, leaving 13 bases between them. Germline V gene sequence: CDR1 MNHEY, CDR2 SVGAGI. CDR3 sequence (DNA): TGTGCCAGCAGTCGGACGGGGTATGGCAATCAGCCCCAGCATTTT. Translating it yields CASSRTGYGNQPQHF.

This clonotype was observed a few times. V usage is TRBV5-5 and J usage is TRBJ2-1, with 7 bases lining up with TRBD1. Trimming at V came to 2 bases and at J to 3 bases, leaving 8 bases not matched to a gene. Germline CDR1 is SGHKS and CDR2 is YYEKEE (reference sequence). The CDR3 consists of 16 residues. CDR3 DNA sequence: TGTGCCAGCAGCTTACACAGGGGAAGCGGCTACAATGAGCAGTTCTTC. Translating it yields CASSLHRGSGYNEQFF.

V usage is TRBV19 and J usage is TRBJ2-1, with 9 bases fitting TRBD2. Germline trimming cut 3 bases from V and 6 bases from J; bases unmatched to any gene: 9. The CDR3 length is 16 residues. Germline values: CDR1 LNHDA, CDR2 SQIVND (reference sequence). The CDR3 here is CASSMPGVAGVNEQFF. The CDR3 DNA is TGTGCCAGTAGTATGCCCGGAGTAGCGGGGGTCAATGAGCAGTTCTTC.

This chain links TRBV6-1 with TRBJ2-7; 9 bases line up with TRBD2. The CDR3 loop spans 14 amino acids. V was clipped by 6 bases and J by 3 bases; unmatched bases: 6. Looked up from germline, CDR1 is MNHNS and CDR2 is SASEGT. The CDR3, as DNA: TGTGCCAGCAGGCCGGGACTAGCCATCTACGAGCAGTACTTC. Its translation: CASRPGLAIYEQYF.